This TCR beta chain is drawn from a study of CD8+CD57+ T cells in acquired aplastic anemia. Study details: An average of roughly 3 ug of DNA was obtained from sorted CD4+ and CD8+ cells.

The germline gives CDR1 SGHAT, CDR2 FQNNGV. V lost 4 bases and J lost 2, with 16 bases in between. The CDR3 is made up of 16 amino acids. The template for TCR beta VDJ and CDR3 sequence profiling was genomic DNA. TCRdb redid the calling of the reads with MiXCR, one entry per CDR3 protein. In the table there are 35,000 to 50,000 distinct CDR3 sequences, around 67% of which are singletons. The chain couples TRBV11-2 to TRBJ2-3; D is unclear. Specimen: sorted CD4+, CD8+, or CD8+CD57+ T cells (not recorded which) from PBMCs. This TCR derives from a human donor in good health, serving as a control. The CDR3 nucleotides read TGTGCCAGCAGCTACACTCGGATTGAACTCACAGATACGCAGTATTTT. Protein: CASSYTRIELTDTQYF.